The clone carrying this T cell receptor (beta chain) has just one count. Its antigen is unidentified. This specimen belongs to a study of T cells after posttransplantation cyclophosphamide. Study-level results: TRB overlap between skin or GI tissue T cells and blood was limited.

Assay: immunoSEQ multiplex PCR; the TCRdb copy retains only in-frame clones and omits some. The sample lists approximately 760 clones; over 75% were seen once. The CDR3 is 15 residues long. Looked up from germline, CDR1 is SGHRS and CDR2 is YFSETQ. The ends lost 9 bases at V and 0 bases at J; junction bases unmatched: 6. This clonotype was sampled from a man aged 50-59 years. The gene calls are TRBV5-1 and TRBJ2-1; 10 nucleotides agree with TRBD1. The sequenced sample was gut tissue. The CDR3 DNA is TGCGCCACCTCGGGACAGGGGAGCTCCTACAATGAGCAGTTCTTC. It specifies CATSGQGSSYNEQFF.